This TCR beta chain comes out of a study of spatial heterogeneity in lung cancer (dated by TCRdb to about 2019). Looking at the study overall: Beta-chain transcripts were consistently detected in greater numbers than alpha-chain transcripts, which likely reflects a higher abundance of beta-chain transcripts. In the raw uncorrected reads, each unique combination of TCR and UMI appeared more than ten times on average. The study quantitatively compared TCR alpha and beta repertoires across multiple tumor regions, matched nontumor lung and blood in non-small cell lung cancer. The study linked features of the TCR repertoire to counts of nonsynonymous mutations, which were determined by whole-exome sequencing of tumor tissue. At surgery, hundreds of tumor regions, roughly 63 matched nontumor lung samples and more than 55 PBMC samples were TCR-sequenced for both alpha and beta chains.

About this clonotype itself: Its antigen is not yet known. Per-base qualities were not stored, and no clone one base away is much larger.

The library relied on 5' RACE. TCRdb records NextSeq 500 as the sequencer. The TCR library protocol attached a unique molecular identifier to each TCR cDNA molecule to allow correction of PCR and sequencing errors. From the authors' description of their analysis: TCR identification, UMI-based error correction and CDR3 extraction were all carried out with Decombinator tools. Expanded TCRs were defined as those above a frequency of 2 per 1,000, corresponding to the top 1% of the tumor frequency distribution. Each repertoire was subsampled 100 times to 5,000 TCRs, after which Renyi diversity was computed with the R vegan package. CDR3 similarity networks were constructed using string-kernel similarity of amino acid triplets, with links drawn between CDR3s whose pairwise similarity was above 0.82. TCRdb itself trimmed the public reads at Q25 with fastp, ran MiXCR and retained productive beta chains. Every distinct CDR3 protein forms one entry, paired with its most common genes and DNA. TCRdb, rather than the study authors, made the V and J calls. For this sample the table gives almost 75,000 distinct CDR3 sequences, of which 13% were detected only once. The ten largest make up roughly 6.9% of the sample.

This specimen's time point label, interpreted: sample taken at primary tumor resection. TCR sequencing used whole RNA extracted from tumor and nontumor lung tissue, or from cryopreserved PBMC samples, without cell sorting. Donors were 72 patients with early-stage, untreated non-small cell lung cancer from the lung TRACERx cohort. Only patients with enough RNA available from two or more tumor regions were chosen for TCR sequencing. As encoded in the germline V gene, CDR1 is SGHTA while CDR2 is FQGTGA. CDR3 length: 13 amino acids, cysteine to phenylalanine. Kept here is only the CDR3 DNA, which spans 39 bases and is read in frame from base 1. The V and J ends are trimmed by 3 bases and 6 bases, leaving 11 bases between them. Overall study outcomes, separate from this receptor: Additional single-cell paired TCR alpha and beta sequencing was considered necessary to confirm, at a functional level, the hypothesis that regional TCRs recognize regional mutations. Ubiquitous expanded tumor TCRs were detected in blood more often at tumor resection than at routine follow-up.

The chain couples TRBV7-3 to TRBJ1-1, with a weak D call of TRBD1 (5 bases match). This receptor was identified in a male donor with early-stage non-small cell lung cancer. This specimen was PBMCs, taken at surgery. This receptor carries the CDR3 CASSLFGGAEAFF. The bases read TGTGCCAGCAGCTTGTTTGGGGGAGCTGAAGCTTTCTTT.